This T cell receptor beta chain was observed in a study of Ad26.COV2.S vaccination and SARS-CoV-2 variants. Study overall: Of the COV1001 trial arms, the Ad26.COV2.S arm included the donor. Participants got Ad26.COV2.S intramuscularly, once or twice 56 days apart. Study-wide results and caveats: Substantial post-vaccination breadth of spike-specific CD8+ and CD4+ T cell responses was reported.

As concerns this clone: Its cognate antigen is unknown.

Clones were read by immunoSEQ multiplex PCR, and TCRdb kept only the in-frame ones, dropping some. Of about 400,000 clones in the sample, about 91% are singletons; the top ten hold 1.9%. The V and J ends lost 6 bases and 4 bases, in that order; junction bases with no gene match: 7. Germline CDR1 and CDR2: SGDLS and YYNGEE. This CDR3 region has 15 residues. The sample's treatment: about 20 received Ad26.COV2.S at low or high dose, single or two shots; several received placebo; per-sample allocation not given. The samples date from day 63 after the first vaccine or placebo injection. This TCR derives from a person aged 18-60 years who received the Ad26.COV2.S COVID-19 vaccine or a placebo. The V and J genes are TRBV9 and TRBJ2-3; the match to TRBD2 covers 11 bases. Material: peripheral blood, obtained in a trial of Ad26.COV2.S vaccine versus placebo. CDR3 protein: CASTGTSGRADTQYF. CDR3 nucleotides: TGTGCCAGCACCGGGACTAGCGGTCGTGCAGATACGCAGTATTTT.